The source of this T cell receptor (beta chain) is a study of blood T cell repertoires in COVID-19. For the study at large: The samples span acute and convalescent COVID-19 from the United States, Italy and Spain. T cells, B-cell-depleted T cells, or PBMCs provided the cDNA or gDNA that served as material.

Cohort assignment relied on participant-reported clinical history. As handled by the study authors: Reference gene primer amplification gave nucleated cell count estimates. Profiling relied on immunoSEQ multiplex PCR, and the TCRdb table lists in-frame clones only, not all of them. V, J and clone size are those of that table, while D and trimming were read from the DNA. The profile covers 120,000 to 150,000 clones, with approximately 90% appearing a single time and roughly 4% taken by the ten largest. V was shortened by 6 bases and J by 1 base, with 12 bases between the two germline ends. There are 15 residues in the CDR3. CDR1 is MDHEN and CDR2 is SYDVKM in the germline V gene.

The chain employs TRBV28 and TRBJ1-4; possible D gene TRBD1, 6 bases. The sample taken for sequencing was PBMCs or T cells enriched from blood (not recorded which). This TCR was sampled from a woman aged 40 to 49 who had been exposed to COVID-19. This chain's CDR3 is CASRSDSLTNEKLFF. The CDR3 nucleotides are TGTGCCAGCAGATCGGACAGCCTAACTAATGAAAAACTGTTTTTT.